Below are 7 T cell receptor beta chains sequenced from a single sample in a study of control samples from healthy donors and cancer patients. Generated by immunoSEQ multiplex PCR, the TCRdb table keeps only in-frame clones and is missing some. The sample lists about 95,000 clones; 88% were seen once. The sample comprised blood. Receptor source: a woman between 70 and 85 years old in good health.

This clone was counted once. The gene calls are TRBV6-2 or TRBV6-3 and TRBJ1-5, with D uncertain. The ends were cut back, 5 bases at V and 5 bases at J, with 19 bases in the middle. Germline CDR1 is MNHEY and CDR2 is SVGEGT. This CDR3 comprises 16 residues. CDR3 in DNA: TGTGCCAGCAGTGCCAGGCTGTCCGCCGGAGATCAGCCCCAGCATTTT. Encoded protein: CASSARLSAGDQPQHF.

This clone was seen just once. The chain couples TRBV20-1 to TRBJ2-5, with 7 nucleotides matching TRBD2. Germline assignment: CDR1 DFQATT and CDR2 SNEGSKA (reference sequence). CDR3 length: 14 residues. The junction had 5 bases not matched to a gene; V was cut back by 3 bases and J by 1 base. The CDR3: CSASWGGGQETQYF. The CDR3 DNA reads TGCAGTGCTAGTTGGGGGGGTGGCCAAGAGACCCAGTACTTC.

The chain carries TRBV7-9 and TRBJ2-1; tentatively, D is TRBD1 or TRBD2 (5 bases each). CDR3 size: 15 residues. Per germline, CDR1 SEHNR and CDR2 FQNEAQ (reference sequence). V was pared by 2 bases and J by 5 bases, with 13 bases between. The CDR3 nucleotides are TGTGCCAGCAGCTTATCTCGGGGCAGGGACAATGAGCAGTTCTTC. This encodes CASSLSRGRDNEQFF. Full variable domain (outside the CDR3, taken from reference TRBV7-9 and TRBJ2-1): DTGVSQNPRHKITKRGQNVTFRCDPISEHNRLYWYRQTLGQGPEFLTYFQNEAQLEKSRLLSDRFSAERPKGSFSTLEIQRTEQGDSAMYLCASSLSRGRDNEQFFGPGTRLTVL.

This chain links TRBV19 with TRBJ1-5; D is unclear. The germline V gene encodes CDR1 LNHDA and CDR2 SQIVND (reference sequence). The CDR3 length is 13 residues. V lost 5 bases and J lost 3, with 8 bases in between. The CDR3 loop is CASSGGPNQPQHF. CDR3 in DNA: TGTGCCAGTAGTGGCGGACCCAATCAGCCCCAGCATTTT.

A few counts support this clone. The genes are TRBV9 and TRBJ1-3; a possible D gene is TRBD1 (5 bases). The CDR3 has 16 amino acids. CDR1 and CDR2 from the germline V gene are SGDLS and YYNGEE. V lost 0 bases and J 4 bases, leaving 14 bases between the germline ends. The CDR3 nucleotides read TGTGCCAGCAGCGTAGCCCCACAGGAATCGGGAAACACCATATATTTT. The encoded protein is CASSVAPQESGNTIYF.

A single count supports this clone. The chain uses TRBV5-1 and TRBJ1-1; D is possibly TRBD1 (5 bases). Germline V gene lookup returns CDR1 SGHRS and CDR2 YFSETQ. The CDR3 totals 15 residues. V was shortened by 2 bases and J by 1 base, with 12 bases between the two germline ends. The CDR3 DNA is TGCGCCAGCAGCTTATCCGGGACCGGGAACACTGAAGCTTTCTTT. Translating it yields CASSLSGTGNTEAFF.

The rearrangement links TRBV2 to TRBJ1-1, with 10 positions matching TRBD1. With 6 bases clipped from V and 1 base from J, the junction kept 5 bases outside the gene matches. CDR3 length equals 15 residues. CDR1 is SNHLY, CDR2 FYNNEI, per germline. The CDR3 protein is CASSGDRGANTEAFF. The CDR3 DNA is TGTGCCAGCAGCGGGGACAGGGGAGCGAACACTGAAGCTTTCTTT. Full variable domain (rest looked up from reference TRBV2 and TRBJ1-1): EPEVTQTPSHQVTQMGQEVILRCVPISNHLYFYWYRQILGQKVEFLVSFYNNEISEKSEIFDDQFSVERPDGSNFTLKIRSTKLEDSAMYFCASSGDRGANTEAFFGQGTRLTVV.